The TCR beta chain under discussion was sequenced for a study of blood T cell repertoires in COVID-19. Method: immunoSEQ multiplex PCR; TCRdb's copy keeps in-frame clones and lacks some. The table shows about 100,000 clones, with 65% to 80% occurring only once. The sequence was obtained from a man aged 65-85 years with acute or convalescent COVID-19. Sequenced input: peripheral blood.

CDR3 sequence (DNA): TGTGCCAGCTTTGGACAGGGGAGGACTGAAGCTTTCTTT. This codes for CASFGQGRTEAFF. The chain links TRBV3-1 (or the pseudogene TRBV3-2) to TRBJ1-1; TRBD1 matches at 9 bases. The V segment lost 8 bases and the J segment 5 bases; nucleotides outside the gene matches: 6. The CDR3 contains 13 residues. Germline lookup yields CDR1 LGHDT and CDR2 YNNKEL (reference sequence).